This TCR beta chain was captured in a study of blood T cells in healthy people across ages. Study-level findings and limits: What prevented conclusive comparison of naive and antigen-experienced cells was that PBMCs were unsorted. Samples with more naive T cells showed higher observed beta diversity.

This CDR3 spans 15 amino acids. Trimming removed 5 bases from V and 7 bases from J, with 22 bases in between. Germline-derived CDR1 and CDR2 are SGDLS and YYNGEE. Sample-barcoded 5' priming and a J-beta primer mix drove a second PCR of roughly 7 to 11 cycles. In TCRdb, the 5' RACE reads were re-called with MiXCR into one record per CDR3 protein. Of roughly 1.6 million distinct CDR3 sequences in the sample, 34% were seen once. Isolating PBMCs gave at least 6 million of these cells per sample. At least 5.5 micrograms of total RNA were extracted per sample. As regards this clonotype: The antigen is undetermined.

The specimen was blood. The receptor was isolated from a woman aged 30 to 39 in good health. The rearrangement links TRBV9 to TRBJ2-7; maybe TRBD2 (6 bases). CDR3: CASSDSRRAEVEQYF. The CDR3 DNA follows: TGTGCCAGCAGTGATAGCAGGAGGGCCGAGGTTGAGCAGTACTTC.